This TCR beta chain emerged from a study of preoperative IRX-2 immunotherapy in early breast cancer. Treatment denoted: preoperative locoregional IRX-2 cytokine immunotherapy. Preoperative locoregional IRX-2 cytokine immunotherapy was tested in the phase Ib source study. Assay: immunoSEQ multiplex PCR; the TCRdb copy retains only in-frame clones and omits some. The sample contains 75,000 to 100,000 clones, 86% of which appear only once. The input for sequencing was tumor tissue, taken after IRX-2 immunotherapy. The sequence came from a human donor with breast cancer.

The CDR3: CASSLAGGPGANVLTF. As DNA, the CDR3 is TGTGCCAGCAGTCTTGCTGGGGGCCCTGGGGCCAACGTCCTGACTTTC. The rearrangement links TRBV6-8 to TRBJ2-6; possibly TRBD1 for D (6 bases). Trimming pared 5 bases from V and 2 bases from J, leaving 13 bases between. This CDR3 region has 16 residues. Per germline, CDR1 MNHGY and CDR2 SAAAGT.